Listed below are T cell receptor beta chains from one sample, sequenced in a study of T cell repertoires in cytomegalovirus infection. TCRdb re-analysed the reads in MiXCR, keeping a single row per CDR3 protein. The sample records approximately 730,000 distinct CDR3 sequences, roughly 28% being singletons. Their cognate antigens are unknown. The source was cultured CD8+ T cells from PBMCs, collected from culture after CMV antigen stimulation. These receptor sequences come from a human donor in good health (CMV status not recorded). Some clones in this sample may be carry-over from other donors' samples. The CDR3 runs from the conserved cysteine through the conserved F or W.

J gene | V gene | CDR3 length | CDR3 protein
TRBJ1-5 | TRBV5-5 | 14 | CASSPGPDNQPQHF
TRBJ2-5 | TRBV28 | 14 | CASSLGHFQETQYF
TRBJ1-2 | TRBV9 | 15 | CASSGRDRDGYGYTF
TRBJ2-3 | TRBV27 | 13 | CASSSAGGDTQYF
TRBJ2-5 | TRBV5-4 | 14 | CASSFRTAQETQYF
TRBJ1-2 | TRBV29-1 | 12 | CSVEGGGYGYTF
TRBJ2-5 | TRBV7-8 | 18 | CASSFRVKRGGYLETQYF
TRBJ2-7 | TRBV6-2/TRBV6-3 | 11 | CASRLAYEQYF
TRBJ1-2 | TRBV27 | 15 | CASSLWGPHNYGYTF
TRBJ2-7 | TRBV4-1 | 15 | CASSQSRGAGYEQYF
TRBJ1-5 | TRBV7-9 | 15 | CASSLNRGKNQPQHF